This entry lists 29 T cell receptor beta chains sequenced from one sample in a study of shared clonotypes between healthy human individuals. CD45RO-negative CD8 cells positively selected for CCR7 made up the naive population, which excluded terminally differentiated effector memory CD45RA+ cells. Measured with immunoSEQ multiplex PCR; TCRdb has only the in-frame clones, and not every one. The sample includes some 2.1 million clones, around 96% seen only once; the top ten take approximately 1.2%. Sequencing was carried out using naive CD8+ T cells sorted from blood. Receptors originate from a man in his late teens or twenties in good health.

The chain is built from TRBV11-2 and TRBJ2-7; perhaps TRBD2 as D (5 bases). Germline values: CDR1 SGHAT, CDR2 FQNNGV. The CDR3 contains 15 residues. Trimming shortened V by 5 bases and J by 4 bases, and 18 bases separated the two germline ends. In DNA form, the CDR3 reads TGTGCCAGCAGCAAAGCGGAACGTTTCCCTTACGAGCAGTACTTC. This translates into CASSKAERFPYEQYF.

The V call is TRBV6-5, the J call TRBJ2-2; TRBD2 agrees at 10 bases. Germline V gene sequence: CDR1 MNHEY, CDR2 SVGAGI. There are 15 residues in the CDR3. Unmatched junction bases numbered 5, after V lost 7 bases and J lost 3 bases. In DNA form, the CDR3 reads TGTGCCAGCACCCTAGCGGGGGAGGACACCGGGGAGCTGTTTTTT. This encodes CASTLAGEDTGELFF.

This chain joins TRBV29-1 and TRBJ2-1, with TRBD1 matching over 7 bases. Germline loops: CDR1 SQVTM, CDR2 ANQGSEA. Trimming cost V 6 bases and J 12 bases; bases outside gene matches: 14. This CDR3 region has 13 residues. Here the CDR3 DNA reads TGCAGCGTCACCGGGACAGAAGGCGTCGGGCAGTTCTTC. Translation: CSVTGTEGVGQFF.

The count of this clone is one. The chain links TRBV9 to TRBJ2-7, with a weak D call TRBD1 (7 bases). V was shortened by 6 bases and J by 7 bases, with 14 bases between the two germline ends. CDR1 SGDLS and CDR2 YYNGEE come from the germline V gene. This CDR3 comprises 12 residues. CDR3 nucleotides: TGTGCCAGCAACCAAGCAGGGGGGGAGCAGTACTTC. As protein: CASNQAGGEQYF. Based on the CDR3 plus reference TRBV9 and TRBJ2-7, the full variable domain is DSGVTQTPKHLITATGQRVTLRCSPRSGDLSVYWYQQSLDQGLQFLIQYYNGEERAKGNILERFSAQQFPDLHSELNLSSLELGDSALYFCASNQAGGEQYFGPGTRLTVT.

V and J are TRBV5-1 and TRBJ1-4, with D unresolved. The CDR3 contains 15 residues. Germline lookup yields CDR1 SGHRS and CDR2 YFSETQ. V was trimmed by 2 bases and J by 1 base, leaving 9 bases between them. CDR3 in DNA: TGCGCCAGCAGCTTAAACAGAGGAACTAATGAAAAACTGTTTTTT. Translated, it gives CASSLNRGTNEKLFF.

The chain links TRBV30 to TRBJ2-7; the D gene could be TRBD1 or TRBD2 (5 bases each). Germline V CDR1 and CDR2: GTSNPN, SVGIG (reference sequence). V gave up 1 base and J gave up 1 base, with 8 bases separating them. There are 13 residues in the CDR3. CDR3 nucleotides: TGTGCCTGGAGTGGAGGGACGTCCTACGAGCAGTACTTC. Residues: CAWSGGTSYEQYF.

V gene TRBV27 combines with J gene TRBJ1-5, with D uncertain. Germline CDR1 MNHEY, CDR2 SMNVEV (reference sequence). Trimming removed 4 bases at V and 6 bases at J, with 10 bases between. This CDR3 is 13 amino acids long. The CDR3, as DNA: TGTGCCAGCAGTTGGGTAATTGGTCAGCCCCAGCATTTT. Translating gives CASSWVIGQPQHF.

This clone was counted a single time. The rearrangement joins TRBV28 to TRBJ2-2; perhaps TRBD2 as D (6 bases). Looked up from germline, CDR1 is MDHEN and CDR2 is SYDVKM. The CDR3 is made up of 14 amino acids. V was clipped by 2 bases and J by 6 bases, with 10 bases between them. The CDR3 loop is CASSLRLEAGELFF. CDR3 coding DNA: TGTGCCAGCAGTTTAAGACTAGAGGCCGGGGAGCTGTTTTTT.

This chain joins TRBV5-1 and TRBJ2-1, with D possibly being TRBD1 or TRBD2 (6 bases each). Germline CDR1 and CDR2: SGHRS and YFSETQ. V lost 0 bases to trimming and J lost 5 bases, with 15 bases between them. CDR3 length: 16 residues. The CDR3 loop reads CASSLAKGGRHNEQFF. In DNA, the CDR3 is TGCGCCAGCAGCTTGGCCAAGGGGGGTCGTCACAATGAGCAGTTCTTC.

V is TRBV6-5 and J is TRBJ1-2; no definite D call. The CDR3 is 15 residues long. Germline-derived CDR1 and CDR2 are MNHEY and SVGAGI. Trimming shortened V by 0 bases and J by 2 bases, and 10 bases separated the two germline ends. CDR3 nucleotide sequence: TGTGCCAGCAGTTACTCGGCAGGCCTCAACTATGGCTACACCTTC. Its protein product is CASSYSAGLNYGYTF.

This sequence joins TRBV30 and TRBJ1-5; the D gene is possibly TRBD1 (5 bases). Germline V lookup: CDR1 GTSNPN, CDR2 SVGIG (reference sequence). The V end lost 1 base, the J end lost 3 bases, and 10 bases lay between the germline ends. The CDR3 has 14 residues. The CDR3 coding sequence is TGTGCCTGGAGTGGGGACCACTACAATCAGCCCCAGCATTTT. Encoded protein: CAWSGDHYNQPQHF.

The CDR3 spells CASSSITPVGEETQYF. CDR3 DNA sequence: TGTGCCAGCAGCTCGATAACTCCCGTGGGGGAGGAGACCCAGTACTTC. The gene calls are TRBV27 and TRBJ2-5; D may match TRBD1 or TRBD2 (5 bases each). The CDR3 extends over 16 amino acids. The germline CDR1 and CDR2 sequences are MNHEY and SMNVEV (reference sequence). Trimming cost V 6 bases and J 5 bases, with 22 bases left between them.

This sequence joins TRBV7-6 and TRBJ1-4, with D hard to call. CDR3 length equals 15 residues. Germline CDR1 SGHVS, CDR2 FNYEAQ. V gave up 5 bases and J gave up 7 bases, with 17 bases separating them. The CDR3: CASSPSGIVGEKLFF. The DNA of the CDR3 is TGTGCCAGCAGCCCTTCGGGGATAGTGGGTGAAAAACTGTTTTTT.

The sample holds one count of this clone. Germline and junction disagree at one end, which may indicate a read error. This sequence joins TRBV7-7 and TRBJ2-5; 11 nucleotides match TRBD1. The CDR3 is made up of 15 amino acids. Germline values: CDR1 SSHAT, CDR2 FNYEAQ (reference sequence). The CDR3 loop is CASSRGTGGEETQYF. The CDR3 DNA reads as TGTGCTAGCAGCAGAGGGACAGGGGGAGAAGAGACCCAGTACTTC.

The V and J genes are TRBV27 and TRBJ2-1, with TRBD2 matching 8 bases. The CDR3 contains 15 residues. Trimming cost V 5 bases and J 8 bases; bases outside gene matches: 11. CDR1 and CDR2 (germline): MNHEY, SMNVEV (reference sequence). The chain's CDR3 is CASSRTSPQWDEQFF. For the CDR3, the DNA is TGTGCCAGCAGTAGGACTAGCCCCCAGTGGGATGAGCAGTTCTTC.

This chain connects TRBV4-1 to TRBJ1-1; 9 nucleotides align to TRBD1. The V segment lost 4 bases and the J segment 0 bases; nucleotides outside the gene matches: 3. CDR3 length: 15 residues. Germline CDR1 and CDR2: MGHRA and YSYEKL. This CDR3 is CASSLGQGLNTEAFF. CDR3 DNA sequence: TGCGCCAGCAGCCTTGGACAGGGGCTGAACACTGAAGCTTTCTTT.

The table lists this clone with a count of one. The CDR3 sequence is CASSYHGPYSYEQYF. The CDR3 nucleotides are TGTGCCAGCAGCTACCATGGACCGTACTCCTACGAGCAGTACTTC. The chain combines TRBV7-8 with TRBJ2-7; D remains unclear. Germline V CDR1 and CDR2: SGHVS, FQNEAQ. This CDR3 comprises 15 residues. The V end was cut by 4 bases, the J end by 0 bases, with 13 bases between.

J is TRBJ1-2 and V is TRBV27, with D uncertain. Deletions cut 6 bases from V and 4 bases from J, with 15 bases between. Per the germline V gene, CDR1 is MNHEY and CDR2 is SMNVEV (reference sequence). The CDR3 extends over 14 amino acids. The CDR3 protein is CASRTRIMSYGYTF. Here the CDR3 DNA reads TGTGCCAGCAGAACACGGATCATGAGCTATGGCTACACCTTC.

The chain combines TRBV7-9 with TRBJ1-4, with no clear D. V was trimmed by 1 base and J by 3 bases, leaving 12 bases between them. Germline V CDR1 and CDR2: SEHNR, FQNEAQ (reference sequence). The CDR3 totals 16 residues. CDR3 residues: CASSLVVHSANEKLFF. CDR3 nucleotides: TGTGCCAGCAGCTTAGTGGTTCACTCAGCTAATGAAAAACTGTTTTTT.

The J gene is TRBJ1-4, the V gene TRBV4-2; D may be TRBD1 (6 bases). Trimming removed 3 bases at V and 8 bases at J, with 13 bases between. Per germline, CDR1 LGHNA and CDR2 YNFKEQ. The CDR3 totals 14 residues. The CDR3 region has the DNA TGTGCCAGCAGCCAGCCAGGGGCGGACGAAAAACTGTTTTTT. This gives the protein CASSQPGADEKLFF.

This clone was detected once. This chain links TRBV2 with TRBJ2-4, with TRBD2 matching over 12 bases. CDR1 is SNHLY and CDR2 is FYNNEI in the germline V gene. The V and J ends lost 2 bases and 7 bases, in that order; junction bases with no gene match: 9. This CDR3 is built from 17 residues. CDR3 DNA sequence: TGTGCCAGCAGTGAATGGACTAGCGGGGATTATGGGAACATTCAGTACTTC. Translated, it gives CASSEWTSGDYGNIQYF.

Points on this clone: Other DNA sequences in the sample encode the same CDR3. In DNA, the CDR3 is TGTGCCAGCAGTCCTAGTACGGGGGAGACCTACAATGAGCAGTTCTTC. This translates into CASSPSTGETYNEQFF. The rearrangement joins TRBV27 to TRBJ2-1; a weak D match, TRBD2 (6 bases). Germline V gene lookup returns CDR1 MNHEY and CDR2 SMNVEV (reference sequence). The CDR3 length is 16 residues. V was trimmed by 5 bases and J by 2 bases, leaving 16 bases between them.

J is TRBJ2-7 and V is TRBV28; 9 nucleotides align to TRBD1. CDR3 size: 16 residues. Unmatched junction bases numbered 12, after V lost 7 bases and J lost 2 bases. Germline CDR1 and CDR2: MDHEN and SYDVKM. DNA for the CDR3: TGTGCCAGCATTCCACCTAGGGGACAGGGTACCTACGAGCAGTACTTC. Its protein is CASIPPRGQGTYEQYF.

The rearrangement links TRBV9 to TRBJ2-4; 8 bases fit TRBD1. Per the germline V gene, CDR1 is SGDLS and CDR2 is YYNGEE. The V gene end was trimmed by 2 bases and the J gene end by 4 bases; junction bases not matched to a gene: 5. The CDR3 is 15 amino acids. DNA for the CDR3: TGTGCCAGCAGCGTGGGGGGACAGGCGAAAAACATTCAGTACTTC. It codes for CASSVGGQAKNIQYF. The entire variable domain, with the rest obtained from reference TRBV9 and TRBJ2-4, is as follows: DSGVTQTPKHLITATGQRVTLRCSPRSGDLSVYWYQQSLDQGLQFLIQYYNGEERAKGNILERFSAQQFPDLHSELNLSSLELGDSALYFCASSVGGQAKNIQYFGAGTRLSVL.

This clone was seen a few times. This probably arose from a read error, given a far larger clone one base away. This sample also contains other DNA sequences that code for the same CDR3. V and J are TRBV7-8 and TRBJ2-7, with D unclear. The CDR3 extends over 11 amino acids. V was trimmed by 1 base and J by 5 bases, leaving 3 bases between them. The germline gives CDR1 SGHVS, CDR2 FQNEAQ. CDR3 DNA: TGTGCCAGCAGCTTAGGGGACGAGCAGTACTTC. As protein: CASSLGDEQYF.

V gene TRBV30 combines with J gene TRBJ2-5; D is possibly TRBD2 (6 bases). The CDR3 spans 16 residues. Germline values: CDR1 GTSNPN, CDR2 SVGIG (reference sequence). V lost 5 bases, J lost 5 bases, and 24 bases lay in between. The CDR3 DNA reads as TGTGCCTGGGGAGGGTGGGAGGCGGCGGTTCGGGAGACCCAGTACTTC. Amino acid sequence: CAWGGWEAAVRETQYF.

On this clone: The same CDR3 is also encoded by other DNA sequences in this sample. This rearrangement joins TRBV4-1 to TRBJ1-5; D not resolved. V was clipped by 1 base and J by 6 bases, with 10 bases between them. Germline V gene lookup returns CDR1 MGHRA and CDR2 YSYEKL. This CDR3 comprises 14 residues. CDR3 sequence reads: CASSQVGVGQPQHF. The CDR3, as DNA: TGCGCCAGCAGCCAAGTAGGCGTCGGTCAGCCCCAGCATTTT.

The J gene is TRBJ2-7, the V gene TRBV4-3, with D unclear. Trimming stripped 1 base from V and 3 bases from J, with 10 bases between. The CDR3 spans 14 residues. CDR1 LGHNA and CDR2 YSLEER come from the germline V gene. CDR3 in amino acids: CASSQVESDYEQYF. CDR3 bases: TGCGCCAGCAGCCAAGTAGAGTCGGACTACGAGCAGTACTTC.

V gene TRBV6-5 combines with J gene TRBJ2-4; D is unclear. Germline-derived CDR1 and CDR2 are MNHEY and SVGAGI. The V end lost 3 bases, the J end lost 6 bases, and 9 bases lay between the germline ends. The CDR3 has 13 residues. The CDR3 DNA follows: TGTGCCAGCAGTTATGGGGATCTAAACATTCAGTACTTC. This encodes CASSYGDLNIQYF.